The 15 T cell receptor beta chains presented below share a single source sample, sequenced in a study of blood T cell repertoires in COVID-19. The table came from immunoSEQ multiplex PCR; TCRdb's copy has only in-frame clones and leaves some out. The top ten hold roughly 10% of the sample, which has some 49,000 clones, approximately 85% seen once. Sequencing used peripheral blood. Receptor source: a human donor in a cohort sampled during active COVID-19.

The chain links TRBV7-8 to TRBJ2-7; weak D call: TRBD2 (6 bases). Per germline, CDR1 SGHVS and CDR2 FQNEAQ. The CDR3 is made up of 16 amino acids. V was shortened by 6 bases and J by 4 bases, with 22 bases between the two germline ends. CDR3 protein: CASSPLGGGPFYEQYF. The CDR3 DNA sequence: TGTGCCAGCAGTCCCTTGGGGGGAGGCCCCTTTTACGAGCAGTACTTC.

The chain uses TRBV5-1 and TRBJ2-7, with a possible D match to TRBD2 (5 bases). Trimming shortened V by 10 bases and J by 2 bases, and 16 bases separated the two germline ends. In germline, CDR1 is SGHRS, CDR2 YFSETQ. The CDR3 length is 13 residues. The CDR3 bases are TGCGCCTCCGCGCGGGCCCTACCCTACGAGCAGTACTTC. Translated: CASARALPYEQYF. Supplemented by reference TRBV5-1 and TRBJ2-7, the full variable domain reads KAGVTQTPRYLIKTRGQQVTLSCSPISGHRSVSWYQQTPGQGLQFLFEYFSETQRNKGNFPGRFSGRQFSNSRSEMNVSTLELGDSALYLCASARALPYEQYFGPGTRLTVT.

The chain carries TRBV3-1 (or the pseudogene TRBV3-2) and TRBJ1-2; D is possibly TRBD1 (6 bases). This CDR3 is 15 amino acids long. Germline CDR1 and CDR2: LGHDT and YNNKEL (reference sequence). Trimming cost V 1 base and J 5 bases, with 14 bases left between them. The CDR3 protein is CASSQGGLLRYGYTF. In nucleotides, the CDR3 is TGTGCCAGCAGCCAAGGGGGGCTTTTACGGTATGGCTACACCTTC.

The V call is TRBV11-2, the J call TRBJ1-3, with TRBD1 as a possible D gene (6 bases). Between the trimmed V and J ends, which lost 6 bases and 4 bases, there was a span of 16 bases. The CDR3 extends over 15 amino acids. The germline gives CDR1 SGHAT, CDR2 FQNNGV. CDR3 DNA sequence: TGTGCCAGCAGAAGCATTAGGGGGTCCGGAAACACCATATATTTT. It yields the protein CASRSIRGSGNTIYF. Variable domain in full (rest from reference TRBV11-2 and TRBJ1-3): EAGVAQSPRYKIIEKRQSVAFWCNPISGHATLYWYQQILGQGPKLLIQFQNNGVVDDSQLPKDRFSAERLKGVDSTLKIQPAKLEDSAVYLCASRSIRGSGNTIYFGEGSWLTVV.

The rearrangement links TRBV28 to TRBJ1-1; a weak D match, TRBD1 (5 bases). Looked up from germline, CDR1 is MDHEN and CDR2 is SYDVKM. This CDR3 has 14 amino acids. V gave up 7 bases and J gave up 1 base, with 13 bases separating them. This CDR3 reads CASNNGGWNTEAFF. CDR3 DNA sequence: TGTGCCAGCAATAACGGGGGTTGGAACACTGAAGCTTTCTTT.

The chain uses TRBV24-1 and TRBJ1-1; a weak D match, TRBD1 (5 bases). The CDR3 runs 14 residues. The V end was cut by 4 bases, the J end by 11 bases, with 19 bases between. The germline gives CDR1 KGHDR, CDR2 SFDVKD. For the CDR3, the DNA is TGTGCCACCAGTGAGGGGCGGGGCGAGAAACGGGCTTTCTTT. Protein sequence: CATSEGRGEKRAFF.

The rearrangement links TRBV7-2 to TRBJ2-1; 7 positions match TRBD2. The trim removed 4 bases at V and 3 bases at J, leaving 6 bases unmatched. The germline V gene encodes CDR1 SGHTA and CDR2 FQGNSA. The CDR3 runs 15 residues. The CDR3 region has the DNA TGTGCCAGCAGCTCCACCGGGACTAACTACAATGAGCAGTTCTTC. As protein: CASSSTGTNYNEQFF.

This clone was found a few times. This chain links TRBV2 with TRBJ2-1, with unresolved D. Trimming pared 6 bases from V and 6 bases from J, leaving 15 bases between. The CDR3 length is 14 residues. Germline lookup yields CDR1 SNHLY and CDR2 FYNNEI. Here the CDR3 reads CASSPEAVGNEQFF. As DNA, the CDR3 is TGTGCCAGCAGCCCCGAGGCAGTTGGCAATGAGCAGTTCTTC.

The chain is built from TRBV6-2 or TRBV6-3 and TRBJ1-1; 8 positions agree with TRBD1. Germline lookup yields CDR1 MNHEY and CDR2 SVGEGT. The J segment lost 5 bases and the V segment lost 3 bases, leaving 5 bases of the junction unmatched. The length of the CDR3 is 14 residues. CDR3 sequence (DNA): TGTGCCAGCAGTTATCAGGGGGCAAGGACTGAAGCTTTCTTT. Translated, it gives CASSYQGARTEAFF.

Only one count was recorded for this clone. V gene TRBV5-1 combines with J gene TRBJ2-1; TRBD2 agrees at 9 bases. Germline CDR1 and CDR2: SGHRS and YFSETQ. This CDR3 has 16 residues. The ends lost 3 bases at V and 8 bases at J; junction bases unmatched: 12. In nucleotides, the CDR3 is TGCGCCAGCAGCTGGGGGGAGTTAGCGGGAGTGCATGAGCAGTTCTTC. Its protein is CASSWGELAGVHEQFF.

The genes are TRBV29-1 and TRBJ2-1; D gene ambiguous. The germline V and J ends were trimmed by 6 bases and 10 bases, with 10 bases remaining between them. CDR3 size: 10 residues. The germline gives CDR1 SQVTM, CDR2 ANQGSEA. The CDR3 region is CSVRLYEQFF. The CDR3 DNA sequence: TGCAGCGTCAGATTGTACGAGCAGTTCTTC.

DNA for the CDR3: TGTGCCAGCAGTTACGCGGACAGGAGCTATGGCTACACCTTC. Protein: CASSYADRSYGYTF. J is TRBJ1-2 and V is TRBV6-5, with 7 bases aligning to TRBD1. Germline V gene lookup returns CDR1 MNHEY and CDR2 SVGAGI. J was trimmed by 4 bases and V by 2 bases; bases with no gene match: 4. The CDR3 has 14 residues.

The rearrangement links TRBV30 to TRBJ1-2; unclear D gene. V dropped 3 bases and J dropped 8 bases, with 10 bases sitting between them. The CDR3 covers 11 residues. CDR1 and CDR2 from the germline V gene are GTSNPN and SVGIG (reference sequence). CDR3 residues: CAWRRAVGYTF. In DNA, the CDR3 is TGTGCCTGGAGGAGGGCGGTAGGCTACACCTTC. Full variable domain (outside the CDR3, taken from reference TRBV30 and TRBJ1-2): SQTIHQWPATLVQPVGSPLSLECTVEGTSNPNLYWYRQAAGRGLQLLFYSVGIGQISSEVPQNLSASRPQDRQFILSSKKLLLSDSGFYLCAWRRAVGYTFGSGTRLTVV.

The rearrangement joins TRBV7-2 to TRBJ2-7; D is perhaps TRBD1 (7 bases). Germline CDR1 is SGHTA and CDR2 is FQGNSA. The germline V and J ends were trimmed by 6 bases and 2 bases, with 14 bases remaining between them. The CDR3 totals 14 residues. DNA of the CDR3: TGTGCCAGCAGGGGGGGCGGGACAGCCTACGAGCAGTACTTC. This encodes CASRGGGTAYEQYF.

The J gene is TRBJ1-4, the V gene TRBV5-1; D is uncertain. The CDR3 sequence is 14 residues long. Between the trimmed V and J ends, which lost 0 bases and 3 bases, there was a span of 6 bases. The germline gives CDR1 SGHRS, CDR2 YFSETQ. The CDR3 nucleotides are TGCGCCAGCAGCTTGGGGGGAGCTAATGAAAAACTGTTTTTT. Translated: CASSLGGANEKLFF.